These 19 T cell receptor beta chains originate from one sample sequenced in a study of cytomegalovirus exposure and HLA in healthy donors. Only in-frame clones appear in the TCRdb table, and some are missing; sequencing was by immunoSEQ multiplex PCR. The sample has about 140,000 clones, approximately 87% seen once. The sample comprised PBMCs. The origin of the receptors is a man younger than 35 in good health and CMV-seronegative.

The rearrangement joins TRBV7-9 to TRBJ1-2, with D unresolved. The V gene's germline CDR1 is SEHNR and CDR2 FQNEAQ (reference sequence). This CDR3 comprises 16 residues. The germline V and J ends were trimmed by 2 bases and 8 bases, with 21 bases remaining between them. This CDR3 reads CASSLLGGPRLGGYTF. The CDR3 DNA reads as TGTGCCAGCAGCTTACTGGGAGGACCCCGATTGGGGGGCTACACCTTC.

The chain joins TRBV25-1 to TRBJ2-2; no firm D call. This CDR3 region has 14 residues. With 5 bases removed from V and 0 bases from J, the gap between germline ends came to 7 bases. The germline gives CDR1 MGHDK, CDR2 SYGVNS. CDR3 nucleotides: TGTGCCAGCAGTATGAGAGCGAACACCGGGGAGCTGTTTTTT. This codes for CASSMRANTGELFF.

J is TRBJ2-2 and V is TRBV16, with D possibly matching TRBD2 (6 bases). CDR3 length equals 14 residues. Deletions cut 2 bases from V and 5 bases from J, with 9 bases between. Germline assignment: CDR1 KGHSY and CDR2 FQNENV. CDR3 loop: CASSQRGITGELFF. CDR3 nucleotides: TGTGCCAGCAGCCAACGGGGGATAACCGGGGAGCTGTTTTTT.

This sequence joins TRBV5-4 and TRBJ1-6; TRBD1 matches at 8 bases. The ends lost 4 bases at V and 13 bases at J; junction bases unmatched: 7. The germline V gene encodes CDR1 SGHNT and CDR2 YYREEE (reference sequence). The CDR3 sequence is 13 residues long. The CDR3: CASSIGQGRPLHF. The CDR3 region has the DNA TGTGCCAGCAGCATCGGACAGGGAAGGCCCCTCCACTTT.

The J gene is TRBJ1-2, the V gene TRBV27; D ambiguous. V gave up 6 bases and J gave up 5 bases, with 13 bases separating them. Germline CDR1 and CDR2: MNHEY and SMNVEV (reference sequence). This CDR3 region has 13 residues. CDR3 DNA: TGTGCCAGCAGCCCCTCGACACCGTATGGCTACACCTTC. This gives the protein CASSPSTPYGYTF.

The rearrangement joins TRBV9 to TRBJ1-2; a weak D match, TRBD1 (5 bases). The germline CDR1 and CDR2 sequences are SGDLS and YYNGEE. The length of the CDR3 is 14 residues. The V and J ends lost 3 bases and 9 bases respectively, with 18 bases between them. In nucleotides, the CDR3 is TGTGCCAGCAGCGCCGGGACTCGAGGATCGCGCTACACCTTC. As protein: CASSAGTRGSRYTF.

This chain links TRBV2 with TRBJ2-2, with TRBD2 matching over 11 bases. This CDR3 contains 14 residues. Germline values: CDR1 SNHLY, CDR2 FYNNEI. Germline trimming cut 6 bases from V and 3 bases from J; bases unmatched to any gene: 0. The CDR3 sequence is CASRLAGDTGELFF. CDR3 DNA: TGTGCCAGCAGACTAGCGGGGGACACCGGGGAGCTGTTTTTT. Variable domain in full (rest from reference TRBV2 and TRBJ2-2): EPEVTQTPSHQVTQMGQEVILRCVPISNHLYFYWYRQILGQKVEFLVSFYNNEISEKSEIFDDQFSVERPDGSNFTLKIRSTKLEDSAMYFCASRLAGDTGELFFGEGSRLTVL.

The chain couples TRBV30 to TRBJ2-5; possible D gene TRBD2, 6 bases. The CDR3 is 16 amino acids. Deletions cut 7 bases from V and 5 bases from J, with 26 bases between. Germline-derived CDR1 and CDR2 are GTSNPN and SVGIG (reference sequence). The CDR3 DNA is TGTGCCTCGGGGGTGGGCGGGTCCACTTACGGGGAGACCCAGTACTTC. This codes for CASGVGGSTYGETQYF.

V usage is TRBV19 and J usage is TRBJ2-2; 16 bases align to TRBD2. V shed 5 bases, J shed 4 bases, and the junction held 7 bases outside the gene matches. The CDR3 spans 18 residues. Germline V gene sequence: CDR1 LNHDA, CDR2 SQIVND (reference sequence). CDR3 DNA sequence: TGTGCCAGTAGTCCAGGGACTAGCGGGAGGGACGCCACCGGGGAGCTGTTTTTT. This codes for CASSPGTSGRDATGELFF.

The rearrangement uses TRBV7-9 and TRBJ2-1; TRBD1 agrees at 8 bases. CDR1 and CDR2 from the germline V gene are SEHNR and FQNEAQ (reference sequence). The CDR3 is 18 amino acids. V was pared by 3 bases and J by 3 bases, with 13 bases of the junction left unmatched. The CDR3 bases are TGTGCCAGCAGCTTGGCCTCCTCCGGGACAGGTTACTACAATGAGCAGTTCTTC. Translating it yields CASSLASSGTGYYNEQFF.

The V gene is TRBV6-5, the J gene TRBJ2-5; maybe TRBD2 (6 bases). V lost 1 base, J lost 4 bases, and 13 bases lay in between. Germline V gene lookup returns CDR1 MNHEY and CDR2 SVGAGI. This CDR3 comprises 15 residues. The CDR3 loop reads CASSYLEGPAETQYF. The CDR3 DNA reads TGTGCCAGCAGTTACTTGGAGGGCCCGGCAGAGACCCAGTACTTC.

The chain carries TRBV10-2 and TRBJ2-2, with 8 bases lining up with TRBD1. Germline V gives CDR1 WSHSY, CDR2 SAAADI. V was pared by 6 bases and J by 6 bases, with 9 bases of the junction left unmatched. The CDR3 has 15 residues. Here the CDR3 reads CASSADRVISGELFF. As DNA, the CDR3 is TGCGCCAGCAGCGCGGACAGGGTAATATCCGGGGAGCTGTTTTTT.

This chain connects TRBV27 to TRBJ2-6; 9 bases match TRBD1. The CDR3 extends over 19 amino acids. J was trimmed by 4 bases and V by 2 bases; bases with no gene match: 12. Germline CDR1 MNHEY, CDR2 SMNVEV (reference sequence). The CDR3 region is CASSLKALGQGSGANVLTF. The CDR3 DNA is TGTGCCAGCAGTTTAAAAGCACTGGGACAGGGATCCGGGGCCAACGTCCTGACTTTC.

V and J are TRBV19 and TRBJ2-5; 12 bases fit TRBD2. The CDR3 is 19 residues long. J was trimmed by 5 bases and V by 4 bases; bases with no gene match: 17. Germline V gives CDR1 LNHDA, CDR2 SQIVND (reference sequence). CDR3 in DNA: TGTGCCAGTAGTACCACACCGGGACTAGCGGGTGCTGGGATGGAGACCCAGTACTTC. Translating gives CASSTTPGLAGAGMETQYF.

This chain joins TRBV25-1 and TRBJ1-2; TRBD1 agrees at 9 bases. J gave up 8 bases and V 6 bases, and 10 bases lay outside the gene matches. The CDR3 runs 14 residues. CDR1 is MGHDK, CDR2 SYGVNS, per germline. DNA for the CDR3: TGTGCCAGCAGCAACGTATGGACAGGGGACGGCTACACCTTC. Translating it yields CASSNVWTGDGYTF.

This clone appeared once. The V call is TRBV6-1, the J call TRBJ1-1; D is ambiguous. This CDR3 is built from 13 residues. CDR1 and CDR2 (germline): MNHNS, SASEGT. Trimming took 5 bases from V and 5 from J, leaving 12 bases between them. CDR3 sequence: CASSPDRGTEAFF. The CDR3 nucleotides read TGTGCCAGCAGTCCGGATAGAGGGACTGAAGCTTTCTTT.

J is TRBJ2-7 and V is TRBV7-2; 7 bases line up with TRBD1. The CDR3 covers 15 residues. Germline V lookup: CDR1 SGHTA, CDR2 FQGNSA. V gave up 5 bases and J gave up 2 bases; unmatched junction bases: 9. CDR3 loop: CASSRDRVAPYEQYF. The DNA of the CDR3 is TGTGCCAGCAGCCGAGACAGGGTCGCTCCCTACGAGCAGTACTTC.

The chain employs TRBV6-6 and TRBJ2-3, with 8 bases identical to TRBD2. V lost 0 bases and J lost 4; bases outside the gene matches: 6. This CDR3 contains 16 residues. CDR1 MNHNY and CDR2 SVGAGI come from the germline V gene (reference sequence). The CDR3 nucleotides read TGTGCCAGCAGTTACTCGCCGGGAGCGGGGGCAGATACGCAGTATTTT. Its protein product is CASSYSPGAGADTQYF.

This sequence joins TRBV28 and TRBJ1-3, with 7 bases that match TRBD1. CDR3 length: 18 amino acids. Trimming removed 1 base from V and 0 bases from J; junction bases left unmatched: 9. Germline V lookup: CDR1 MDHEN, CDR2 SYDVKM. CDR3 region: CASSLSIARGDSGNTIYF. The CDR3 DNA follows: TGTGCCAGCAGTTTATCTATCGCCAGGGGGGACTCTGGAAACACCATATATTTT.